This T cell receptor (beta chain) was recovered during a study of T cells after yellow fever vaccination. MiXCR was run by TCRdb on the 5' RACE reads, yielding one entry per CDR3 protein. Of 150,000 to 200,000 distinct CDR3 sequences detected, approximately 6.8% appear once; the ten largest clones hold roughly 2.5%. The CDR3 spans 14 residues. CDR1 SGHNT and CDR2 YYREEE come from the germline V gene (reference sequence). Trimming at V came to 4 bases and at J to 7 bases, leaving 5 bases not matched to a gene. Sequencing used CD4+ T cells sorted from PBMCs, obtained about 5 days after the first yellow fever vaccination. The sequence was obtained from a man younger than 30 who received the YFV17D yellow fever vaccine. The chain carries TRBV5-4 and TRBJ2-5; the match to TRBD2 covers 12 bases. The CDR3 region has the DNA TGTGCCAGCAGCAGGACTAGCGGGGAACGGACCCAGTACTTC. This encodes CASSRTSGERTQYF.